This TCR beta chain derives from a study of cytomegalovirus exposure and HLA in healthy donors. Profiling relied on immunoSEQ multiplex PCR, and the TCRdb table lists in-frame clones only, not all of them. The table lists over 60,000 clones, approximately 97% of them singletons, with 2% to 2.5% in the top ten. Study results and caveats: Reports credit the classifier with highly specific, highly sensitive diagnosis of cytomegalovirus status. The CMV antigen specificity of a few CMV-associated chains was confirmed through in vitro analysis.

Points on this clone: Its antigen is unidentified.

Sample: PBMCs. The clonotype originates from a man between 18 and 29 years old in good health and CMV-seronegative.

Written as DNA, the CDR3 is TGTGCCAGCAGTGACCTGGCCACGAACACCATATATTTT. Amino acids: CASSDLATNTIYF. The chain employs TRBV6-1 and TRBJ1-3; D call uncertain. Germline CDR1 and CDR2: MNHNS and SASEGT. The CDR3 totals 13 residues. Trimming took 3 bases from V and 7 from J, leaving 10 bases between them.